This T cell receptor (beta chain) emerged from a study of beta chain features in type 1 diabetes (dated by TCRdb to the late 2010s). Regarding the complete study: Mean age, gender distribution, total cell number and subset yield did not differ between patients and healthy donors. Across all samples, about 110 million sorted cells were examined, and cell number per subset correlated strongly with RNA yield. In the study, TCRB repertoires of sorted circulating CD4+ T cell subsets from recently diagnosed type 1 diabetes patients were compared with those of matched healthy donors. Regulatory and stem cell-like memory subsets were obtained from only 8 patients and roughly eight healthy donors, while naive and central memory subsets were obtained from all 30 or so donors.

A word on this clone: Its cognate antigen has yet to be identified. The input lacks base qualities; no much larger clone sits a single base away.

Each donor gave one peripheral blood draw, about 100 mL on average, collected into heparinised tubes. Using a panel that included CD45RO, CCR7, CD25, CD127, CD95 and CD27, naive, central memory, regulatory and stem cell-like memory CD4+ T cells were sorted on a BD FACSAria II. Every sorted population had a purity above 98%. PBMCs were isolated right away by Lymphoprep density gradient centrifugation and were stained directly, without culture. So that batch effects would be minimized, each experiment stained and sorted samples in pairs, pairing one healthy donor with one patient. The research as a whole found: HLA sub-analyses involved small numbers of individuals, so any influence of HLA type on TCRB rearrangement remained unresolved. Sequencing cDNA rather than genomic DNA could over-represent highly expressing activated cells, although activation and CD3 levels did not differ between groups. Naive, central memory and regulatory TCRB repertoires appeared to be more similar among patients than among healthy donors. PCR might favor shorter templates, but patient and control samples were amplified and corrected together, so any skew would affect both groups equally. At VDJ recombination sites, patients with type 1 diabetes made fewer insertions and deleted more nucleotides, a pattern implying thymic rearrangement abnormalities. In all four CD4+ subsets, TCRB CDR3 length was moderately but significantly shorter in type 1 diabetes patients.

From cysteine to phenylalanine, the CDR3 is 17 amino acids long. Only the CDR3 portion is preserved as DNA: 51 bases, with reading frame beginning at the first base. V lost 2 bases and J lost 4 bases; the stretch between them is 20 bases long. From a lookup of the germline V gene (reference sequence), CDR1 and CDR2 are SEHNR and FQNEAQ. The High Capacity cDNA Reverse Transcription Kit was used to reverse transcribe all of the isolated RNA, meaning that expressed TCRB transcripts were what got sequenced. Deep immunoSEQ sequencing was applied to naive, central memory and regulatory T cell samples, giving an average of approximately 4 million total reads per sample. After sorted cells were lysed in RLT buffer, RNA was extracted with DNase-treated RNeasy Micro or Mini kits, with the choice depending on cell number. Each cell subset was processed on its own to prevent cross-contamination, while patient and healthy donor samples were processed together. The immunoSEQ multiplex PCR was used to amplify TCRB sequences from cDNA, yielding 87-bp fragments that span the CDR3 region. The amplicons were sequenced using the Illumina HiSeq platform. The study's processing was this. PCR bias was computationally corrected using synthetic template baselines, reads within Hamming distance 2 were collapsed, and singletons that could not be merged were discarded. By aligning reads against IMGT, V, D and J genes, CDR3 length, and insertions or deletions at six rearrangement sites were assigned. Within each subset, clonotype counts were normalized to sorted cell number, after which true diversity and Gini coefficients were computed with the tcR R package. Repertoire sharing was quantified using the overlap coefficient calculated on TCRB nucleotide sequences. Out-of-frame TCRB sequences from naive cells were analyzed as a proxy for the pre-selection repertoire. The clones in this table, taken by TCRdb from immuneACCESS, are in-frame only. Not every clone is retained; where verified, under half of the shortfall comes from an unresolved V gene, and the cause of the rest is unknown. V and J calls and clone size are given by that table; D and trimming were obtained from the DNA. In this sample the table shows under 450,000 clones, roughly 15% of which occur a single time. The ten largest clonotypes hold approximately 0.019% of the sample.

Input material: naive CD4+ T cells from blood. This specimen's cell subset or site label, per the study, means: true naive CD4+ T cells. The sequence was obtained from a woman between 18 and 29 years old in good health. The receptor chain draws on TRBV7-9 and TRBJ1-2, with a tentative D gene TRBD1 over 6 matching bases. For the CDR3, the sequence is CASSLRRGGLIRYGYTF. The sequenced DNA is TGTGCCAGCAGCTTACGTCGGGGGGGCTTGATCCGCTATGGCTACACCTTC.